These 23 T cell receptor beta chains were sequenced from one sample in a study of blood T cell repertoires in COVID-19. Data came from immunoSEQ multiplex PCR; TCRdb stores just in-frame clones and leaves some out. The sample carries 70,000 to 95,000 clones, roughly 87% recorded once. The specimen was peripheral blood. These receptor sequences come from a man aged 45-60 years with acute or convalescent COVID-19.

This chain links TRBV19 with TRBJ2-2; D uncertain. Trimming took 5 bases from V and 1 from J, leaving 14 bases between them. The V gene's germline CDR1 is LNHDA and CDR2 SQIVND (reference sequence). This CDR3 comprises 16 residues. The CDR3 loop reads CASSDVRQLNTGELFF. Written as DNA, the CDR3 is TGTGCCAGTAGTGACGTCAGGCAGTTGAACACCGGGGAGCTGTTTTTT.

The V call is TRBV2, the J call TRBJ1-2; TRBD1 agrees at 9 bases. The CDR3 totals 17 residues. CDR1 and CDR2 (germline): SNHLY, FYNNEI. The V and J ends lost 5 bases and 3 bases, in that order; junction bases with no gene match: 13. DNA for the CDR3: TGTGCCAGCAGTCCCGGGACAGGGCGATTATCGGACTATGGCTACACCTTC. Its translation is CASSPGTGRLSDYGYTF.

The CDR3 here is CSVGGTLYEQYF. The DNA of the CDR3 is TGCAGCGTTGGGGGGACTTTGTACGAGCAGTACTTC. This sequence joins TRBV29-1 and TRBJ2-7; weak D call: TRBD2 (6 bases). The CDR3 consists of 12 residues. V lost 4 bases, J lost 4 bases, and 11 bases lay in between. CDR1 and CDR2 from the germline V gene are SQVTM and ANQGSEA.

The rearrangement links TRBV5-5 to TRBJ1-1; D is perhaps TRBD1 (5 bases). Germline V gives CDR1 SGHKS, CDR2 YYEKEE (reference sequence). Trimming left V 6 bases short and J 4 bases short, with 19 bases between. This CDR3 has 15 residues. The CDR3 is CASTPGFGWATEAFF. The DNA for the CDR3 is TGTGCCAGCACCCCAGGGTTTGGATGGGCCACTGAAGCTTTCTTT.

The chain uses TRBV28 and TRBJ1-2; the D gene is possibly TRBD1 (5 bases). CDR3 length: 12 residues. Germline V gives CDR1 MDHEN, CDR2 SYDVKM. Trimming took 4 bases from V and 8 from J, leaving 11 bases between them. The CDR3, as DNA: TGTGCCAGCAGTTCGGACAAGAAGGGCTACACCTTC. Its translation is CASSSDKKGYTF.

This chain connects TRBV7-2 to TRBJ1-5; TRBD1 might be the D (6 bases). V lost 0 bases, J lost 9 bases, and 6 bases lay in between. This CDR3 region has 12 residues. CDR1 is SGHTA, CDR2 FQGNSA, per germline. CDR3 protein: CASSLAGGPQHF. DNA of the CDR3: TGTGCCAGCAGCTTAGCAGGGGGGCCCCAGCATTTT.

The chain is built from TRBV19 and TRBJ1-1; D remains ambiguous. The CDR3 is 13 residues long. Between the trimmed V and J ends, which lost 5 bases and 1 base, there was a span of 8 bases. Germline V lookup: CDR1 LNHDA, CDR2 SQIVND (reference sequence). The CDR3 sequence: CASSGSRNTEAFF. The CDR3 nucleotides are TGTGCCAGTAGTGGCAGTCGGAACACTGAAGCTTTCTTT.

The V and J genes are TRBV19 and TRBJ2-3; perhaps TRBD1 as D (8 bases). V was pared by 4 bases and J by 2 bases, with 13 bases between. The CDR3 is made up of 15 amino acids. CDR1 and CDR2 from the germline V gene are LNHDA and SQIVND (reference sequence). CDR3 DNA: TGTGCCAGTAGTACCACAGGGGGGGTCACAGATACGCAGTATTTT. It specifies CASSTTGGVTDTQYF.

The DNA for the CDR3 is TGTGCCAGCAGCCCCGCCAGCTCCTATAATTCACCCCTCCACTTT. Translating gives CASSPASSYNSPLHF. The chain has TRBV2 and TRBJ1-6; D call uncertain. CDR3 length equals 15 residues. Germline CDR1 reads SNHLY; CDR2 reads FYNNEI. Trimming took off 6 bases at V and 0 bases at J, with 9 bases between the two ends. The variable domain in full, with the rest retrieved from reference TRBV2 and TRBJ1-6, is EPEVTQTPSHQVTQMGQEVILRCVPISNHLYFYWYRQILGQKVEFLVSFYNNEISEKSEIFDDQFSVERPDGSNFTLKIRSTKLEDSAMYFCASSPASSYNSPLHFGNGTRLTVT.

V is TRBV2 and J is TRBJ2-7, with D possibly being TRBD1 (5 bases). Germline assignment: CDR1 SNHLY and CDR2 FYNNEI. The CDR3 runs to 13 residues. Trimming stripped 7 bases from V and 2 bases from J, with 12 bases between. DNA for the CDR3: TGTGCCAGCAAATCGGACAAGCCCTACGAGCAGTACTTC. Amino acid sequence: CASKSDKPYEQYF.

This rearrangement joins TRBV5-1 to TRBJ1-4; TRBD1 matches at 7 bases. The CDR3 has 14 residues. V was pared by 10 bases and J by 4 bases, with 10 bases of the junction left unmatched. The germline gives CDR1 SGHRS, CDR2 YFSETQ. Here the CDR3 reads CASRRGQINEKLFF. DNA of the CDR3: TGCGCCTCCCGTCGGGGACAGATTAATGAAAAACTGTTTTTT.

The table lists this clone with a few counts. The chain is built from TRBV6-6 and TRBJ1-2; no clear D gene. Germline V lookup: CDR1 MNHNY, CDR2 SVGAGI (reference sequence). CDR3 length: 13 amino acids. Trimming took 5 bases from V and 4 from J, leaving 11 bases between them. The CDR3 nucleotides read TGTGCCAGCAGTCCCGGTTCCTCCTATGGCTACACCTTC. Encoded protein: CASSPGSSYGYTF.

The chain combines TRBV19 with TRBJ2-3; no reliable D call. CDR1 and CDR2 from the germline V gene are LNHDA and SQIVND (reference sequence). The CDR3 length is 9 residues. Deletions cut 11 bases from V and 6 bases from J, with 6 bases between. CDR3 amino acids: CAAGDTQYF. The CDR3 DNA is TGTGCCGCCGGGGATACGCAGTATTTT. Full variable domain (missing parts from reference TRBV19 and TRBJ2-3): DGGITQSPKYLFRKEGQNVTLSCEQNLNHDAMYWYRQDPGQGLRLIYYSQIVNDFQKGDIAEGYSVSREKKESFPLTVTSAQKNPTAFYLCAAGDTQYFGPGTRLTVL.

This rearrangement joins TRBV7-9 to TRBJ1-3; no definite D call. V shed 4 bases and J shed 0 bases, with 22 bases lying between them. This CDR3 has 19 amino acids. The germline gives CDR1 SEHNR, CDR2 FQNEAQ (reference sequence). CDR3 coding DNA: TGTGCCAGCAGCTCCCCCCCCGTCGAGGTGACTTACTCTGGAAACACCATATATTTT. As protein: CASSSPPVEVTYSGNTIYF.

This chain connects TRBV7-2 to TRBJ2-2; 10 bases are shared with TRBD1. This CDR3 comprises 16 residues. The germline gives CDR1 SGHTA, CDR2 FQGNSA. Trimming took 5 bases from V and 4 from J; bases not matched to a gene: 7. CDR3 DNA sequence: TGTGCCAGCAGCCCCCAGGGACAGGGGATCACCGGGGAGCTGTTTTTT. Its translation: CASSPQGQGITGELFF. The full variable domain, with the rest looked up from reference TRBV7-2 and TRBJ2-2, is GAGVSQSPSNKVTEKGKDVELRCDPISGHTALYWYRQSLGQGLEFLIYFQGNSAPDKSGLPSDRFSAERTGGSVSTLTIQRTQQEDSAVYLCASSPQGQGITGELFFGEGSRLTVL.

This chain connects TRBV7-6 to TRBJ1-4; D is possibly TRBD1 (5 bases). The CDR3 covers 14 residues. V gave up 5 bases and J gave up 7 bases, with 14 bases separating them. CDR1 SGHVS and CDR2 FNYEAQ come from the germline V gene. The CDR3 DNA sequence: TGTGCCAGCAGCGGCCGGGGGGAGGGTGAAAAACTGTTTTTT. This sequence encodes CASSGRGEGEKLFF.

V gene TRBV19 combines with J gene TRBJ1-5; 7 bases are shared with TRBD1. Germline assignment: CDR1 LNHDA and CDR2 SQIVND (reference sequence). The V and J ends lost 2 bases and 3 bases, in that order; junction bases with no gene match: 1. CDR3 size: 14 residues. The CDR3 sequence is CASSIQGVNQPQHF. The CDR3, as DNA: TGTGCCAGTAGTATACAGGGGGTCAATCAGCCCCAGCATTTT.

Notes on this clone: The germline gene is not matched at one end of the junction; a read error may be the cause. The chain is built from TRBV6-1 and TRBJ2-1, with 8 nucleotides matching TRBD2. There are 16 residues in the CDR3. CDR1 and CDR2 (germline): MNHNS, SASEGT. CDR3 in amino acids: CASSELAGSSYNEQFF. CDR3 bases: TGTGCCAGCAGTGAATTAGCGGGGAGCTCCTACAATGAACAGTTCTTC.

J is TRBJ1-6 and V is TRBV7-9; D call uncertain. Trimming took 0 bases from V and 3 from J, leaving 9 bases between them. The CDR3 is 16 residues long. Per the germline V gene, CDR1 is SEHNR and CDR2 is FQNEAQ (reference sequence). CDR3 region: CASSLAAGIYNSPLHF. The CDR3 DNA is TGTGCCAGCAGCTTAGCTGCGGGGATCTATAATTCACCCCTCCACTTT.

This clone has more than one count but fewer than ten. The chain recombines TRBV4-3 with TRBJ1-3, with D tentatively TRBD1 (5 bases). CDR1 is LGHNA, CDR2 YSLEER, per germline. The CDR3 consists of 15 residues. Trimming pared 0 bases from V and 4 bases from J, leaving 10 bases between. This CDR3 is CASSQDRAKGNTIYF. In DNA form, the CDR3 reads TGCGCCAGCAGCCAAGACAGGGCTAAGGGAAACACCATATATTTT.

The genes are TRBV19 and TRBJ2-2; D remains ambiguous. Trimming removed 3 bases from V and 0 bases from J, with 8 bases in between. The CDR3 spans 15 residues. Germline V gene sequence: CDR1 LNHDA, CDR2 SQIVND (reference sequence). CDR3 sequence: CASSITAANTGELFF. CDR3 sequence (DNA): TGTGCCAGTAGTATTACAGCCGCGAACACCGGGGAGCTGTTTTTT.

The V gene is TRBV4-3, the J gene TRBJ1-6; maybe TRBD1 (6 bases). Trimming took 2 bases from V and 10 from J, leaving 24 bases between them. Germline V gene data show CDR1 as LGHNA and CDR2 as YSLEER. This CDR3 contains 18 residues. Written as DNA, the CDR3 is TGCGCCAGCAGCCAAAAACGGTACAGGGAAGGAATAGTATCACCCCTCCACTTT. Protein: CASSQKRYREGIVSPLHF.

The chain links TRBV7-9 to TRBJ2-1; tentatively, D is TRBD2 (5 bases). Germline V gene data show CDR1 as SEHNR and CDR2 as FQNEAQ (reference sequence). The CDR3 is 15 residues long. V gave up 3 bases and J gave up 0 bases, with 9 bases separating them. The CDR3 DNA reads as TGTGCCAGCAGCTTGCCGGGGAGCTCCTACAATGAGCAGTTCTTC. Translated: CASSLPGSSYNEQFF.